This is a list of T cell receptor beta chains from one sample in a study of PD-1 blockade in classical Hodgkin lymphoma. The repertoire was sequenced with immunoSEQ multiplex PCR; TCRdb's copy has only in-frame clones and lacks some. The repertoire holds roughly 11,000 clones, around 83% seen once, with about 35% in the top ten. The starting material was CD8+ T cells from blood, obtained before the fourth cycle of nivolumab. The receptors originated from a human donor with classical Hodgkin lymphoma. The donor label of this sample is uncertain. The CDR3 runs from the conserved cysteine through the conserved F or W. The order of the fields is clone size, CDR3 length, J gene, D gene, V gene, CDR3 protein, CDR3 DNA. The D gene is left open where the match is weak. Size is stated for part of the rows, as once, few or many counts, or as a class when the clone is expanded.

NA | 14 | TRBJ2-7 | NA | TRBV7-2 | CASSTSGPNYEQYF | TGTGCCAGCAGCACGAGCGGGCCTAACTACGAGCAGTACTTC
NA | 15 | TRBJ1-1 | NA | TRBV27 | CASSLSSTGNTEAFF | TGTGCCAGCAGTTTATCGAGTACAGGGAACACTGAAGCTTTCTTT
NA | 11 | TRBJ2-1 | NA | TRBV10-2 | CASTVTGEQFF | TGCGCCAGCACTGTTACCGGTGAGCAGTTCTTC
NA | 15 | TRBJ2-5 | TRBD2 | TRBV25-1 | CASSEPTSGQETQYF | TGTGCCAGCAGTGAACCTACTAGCGGCCAAGAGACCCAGTACTTC
NA | 16 | TRBJ1-3 | TRBD1 | TRBV11-2 | CASSALQGAWGNTIYF | TGTGCCAGCAGCGCGTTACAGGGGGCGTGGGGAAACACCATATATTTT
NA | 13 | TRBJ1-2 | NA | TRBV11-2 | CASSLGTGDGYTF | TGTGCCAGCAGCTTAGGGACCGGGGATGGCTACACCTTC
NA | 15 | TRBJ2-1 | NA | TRBV18 | CASSPRESSYNEQFF | TGTGCCAGCTCACCAAGGGAGAGCTCCTACAATGAGCAGTTCTTC
NA | 13 | TRBJ2-2 | NA | TRBV7-2 | CASSLGPFGELFF | TGTGCCAGCAGCTTAGGTCCGTTCGGGGAGCTGTTTTTT
NA | 14 | TRBJ2-7 | NA | TRBV10-3 | CAISDDTGSNEQYF | TGTGCCATCAGTGACGACACAGGGAGCAACGAGCAGTACTTC
medium-sized | 12 | TRBJ2-7 | NA | TRBV7-2 | CASSDSSSEQYF | TGTGCCAGCAGCGACTCCAGCTCAGAGCAGTACTTC
NA | 15 | TRBJ2-3 | NA | TRBV19 | CASSMYRAGTDTQYF | TGTGCCAGTAGTATGTACAGGGCCGGCACAGATACGCAGTATTTT
NA | 16 | TRBJ1-4 | NA | TRBV18 | CASSTPGGPANEKLFF | TGTGCCAGCTCAACGCCTGGTGGGCCGGCTAATGAAAAACTGTTTTTT
once | 15 | TRBJ2-1 | NA | TRBV4-1 | CASSHGTSPYNEQFF | TGCGCCAGCAGCCACGGGACGTCTCCCTACAATGAGCAGTTCTTC
few | 16 | TRBJ1-2 | NA | TRBV7-9 | CASSLGHGTEDYGYTF | TGTGCCAGCAGCTTAGGTCACGGGACCGAGGACTATGGCTACACCTTC
NA | 14 | TRBJ2-7 | NA | TRBV5-6 | CASSQGHLSYEQYF | TGTGCCAGCAGCCAGGGACACCTCTCCTACGAGCAGTACTTC
NA | 16 | TRBJ1-5 | TRBD1 | TRBV18 | CASSPPGTGNRQPQHF | TGTGCCAGCTCACCACCGGGGACAGGGAATCGGCAGCCCCAGCATTTT
NA | 16 | TRBJ2-1 | NA | TRBV10-2 | CASSEFGTDLSNEQFF | TGCGCCAGCAGTGAATTTGGAACGGACCTCTCCAATGAGCAGTTCTTC
NA | 19 | TRBJ2-3 | NA | TRBV4-3 | CASSQDILPSTSSTDTQYF | TGCGCCAGCAGCCAAGATATTCTCCCTTCCACCTCTAGCACAGATACGCAGTATTTT
NA | 14 | TRBJ1-2 | NA | TRBV4-3 | CASSQVRGGDGYTF | TGCGCCAGCAGCCAAGTCCGTGGGGGCGACGGCTACACCTTC
NA | 15 | TRBJ2-3 | NA | TRBV19 | CASQMGRKNTDTQYF | TGTGCCAGTCAGATGGGTAGAAAAAACACAGATACGCAGTATTTT
NA | 15 | TRBJ2-3 | NA | TRBV13 | CASSLDGGVGDTQYF | TGTGCCAGCAGCTTAGATGGGGGAGTGGGCGATACGCAGTATTTT
NA | 13 | TRBJ1-1 | NA | TRBV11-2 | CASSQEGGTEAFF | TGCGCCAGCAGCCAAGAGGGTGGCACTGAAGCTTTCTTT
NA | 18 | TRBJ2-1 | TRBD1 | TRBV10-3 | CAISESKGTGNGDNEQFF | TGTGCCATCAGTGAGTCGAAGGGGACAGGGAATGGTGACAATGAGCAGTTCTTC
NA | 17 | TRBJ1-3 | NA | TRBV28 | CASSFFGGPSSGNTIYF | TGTGCCAGCAGTTTTTTCGGGGGCCCTAGCTCTGGAAACACCATATATTTT
NA | 15 | TRBJ2-7 | TRBD2 | TRBV10-3 | CAIIGLAGGRYEQYF | TGTGCCATCATAGGACTAGCGGGAGGGCGGTACGAGCAGTACTTC
large | 18 | TRBJ1-2 | TRBD1 | TRBV28 | CASSYGTGGMSSIYGYTF | TGTGCCAGCAGTTACGGGACAGGGGGCATGTCGAGTATTTATGGCTACACCTTC
NA | 11 | TRBJ2-3 | TRBD2 | TRBV29-1 | CSVERLATQYF | TGCAGCGTTGAAAGACTAGCAACGCAGTATTTT
NA | 14 | TRBJ1-2 | NA | TRBV27 | CASSLTGRHYGYTF | TGTGCCAGCAGTTTAACGGGACGACACTATGGCTACACCTTC
NA | 15 | TRBJ2-3 | NA | TRBV4-2 | CASSQAIENTDTQYF | TGTGCCAGCAGCCAAGCCATAGAGAACACAGATACGCAGTATTTT
NA | 15 | TRBJ2-7 | TRBD1 | TRBV11-3 | CASSLYPGQPYEQYF | TGTGCCAGCAGCCTATATCCGGGACAGCCCTACGAGCAGTACTTC
NA | 16 | TRBJ2-7 | NA | TRBV7-2 | CASRPTREHYPYEQYF | TGTGCCAGCAGACCCACCCGTGAGCACTACCCTTACGAGCAGTACTTC
NA | 14 | TRBJ2-7 | NA | TRBV6-1 | CASSRTNPGYEQYF | TGTGCCAGCAGCCGGACCAATCCTGGCTACGAGCAGTACTTC
NA | 15 | TRBJ1-1 | NA | TRBV5-3 | CARSLPTVANTEAFF | TGTGCCAGAAGCCTACCCACCGTAGCAAACACTGAAGCTTTCTTT
NA | 12 | TRBJ2-2 | NA | TRBV30 | CAWRQTLGELFF | TGTGCCTGGAGACAGACACTCGGGGAGCTGTTTTTT
NA | 13 | TRBJ1-1 | NA | TRBV27 | CAAAGSIGTEAFF | TGTGCGGCGGCAGGTTCGATCGGCACTGAAGCTTTCTTT
once | 17 | TRBJ1-5 | TRBD1 | TRBV27 | CASSPSGTGIVNQPQHF | TGTGCCAGCAGTCCCTCCGGGACAGGGATAGTGAATCAGCCCCAGCATTTT
NA | 14 | TRBJ2-7 | NA | TRBV21-1 | CASRLYFSLYEQYF | TGTGCCAGCAGACTGTACTTTAGCCTCTACGAGCAGTACTTC
NA | 15 | TRBJ2-2 | NA | TRBV9 | CASSVGGSNTGELFF | TGTGCCAGCAGCGTCGGCGGTTCGAACACCGGGGAGCTGTTTTTT
NA | 15 | TRBJ2-1 | TRBD2 | TRBV27 | CASSLQSSGSNEQFF | TGTGCCAGCAGTTTACAGTCGAGCGGGAGCAATGAGCAGTTCTTC
once | 15 | TRBJ2-3 | NA | TRBV15 | CATSRDRGLTDTQYF | TGTGCCACCAGCAGAGACCGAGGTCTCACAGATACGCAGTATTTT
NA | 16 | TRBJ2-1 | TRBD2 | TRBV4-3 | CASSQDSGTSYNEQFF | TGCGCCAGCAGCCAAGATAGCGGGACCTCCTACAATGAGCAGTTCTTC
NA | 14 | TRBJ1-5 | NA | TRBV19 | CATGWGYSNQPQHF | TGTGCCACAGGGTGGGGATATAGCAATCAGCCCCAGCATTTT
NA | 15 | TRBJ2-7 | TRBD2 | TRBV30 | CAWIGTSGDFYEQYF | TGTGCCTGGATCGGGACTAGCGGGGACTTCTACGAGCAGTACTTC
NA | 16 | TRBJ2-7 | TRBD1 | TRBV28 | CASSLLGQGHSYEQYF | TGTGCCAGCAGTTTACTTGGACAGGGGCATAGCTACGAGCAGTACTTC
NA | 13 | TRBJ2-6 | NA | TRBV19 | CASSISGANVLTF | TGTGCCAGTAGTATATCCGGGGCCAACGTCCTGACTTTC
NA | 17 | TRBJ2-1 | TRBD2 | TRBV28 | CASSEWGTSGSFNEQFF | TGTGCCAGCAGTGAATGGGGTACTAGCGGGAGTTTCAATGAGCAGTTCTTC